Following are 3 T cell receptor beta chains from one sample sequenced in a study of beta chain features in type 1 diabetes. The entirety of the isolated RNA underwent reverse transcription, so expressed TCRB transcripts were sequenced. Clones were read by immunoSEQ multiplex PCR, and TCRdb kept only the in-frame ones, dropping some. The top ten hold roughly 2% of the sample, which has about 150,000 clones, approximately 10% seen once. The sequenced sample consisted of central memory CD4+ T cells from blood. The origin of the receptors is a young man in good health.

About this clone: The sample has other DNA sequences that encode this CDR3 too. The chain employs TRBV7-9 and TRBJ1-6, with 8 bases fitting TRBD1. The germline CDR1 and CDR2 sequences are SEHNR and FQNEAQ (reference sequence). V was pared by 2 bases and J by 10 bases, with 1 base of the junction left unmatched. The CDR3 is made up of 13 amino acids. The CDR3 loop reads CASSLQGASPLHF. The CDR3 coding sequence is TGTGCCAGCAGCTTACAGGGGGCCTCACCCCTCCACTTT.

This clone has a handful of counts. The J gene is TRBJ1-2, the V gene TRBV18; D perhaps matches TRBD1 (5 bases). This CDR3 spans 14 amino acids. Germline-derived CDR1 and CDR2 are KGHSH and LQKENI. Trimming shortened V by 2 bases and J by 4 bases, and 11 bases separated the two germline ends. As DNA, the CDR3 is TGTGCCAGCTCACCAGGAACAGGATCCTATGGCTACACCTTC. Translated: CASSPGTGSYGYTF.

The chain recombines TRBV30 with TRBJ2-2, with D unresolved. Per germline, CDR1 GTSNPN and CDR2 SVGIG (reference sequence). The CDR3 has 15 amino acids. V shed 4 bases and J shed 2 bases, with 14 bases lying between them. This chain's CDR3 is CAWKSWQINTGELFF. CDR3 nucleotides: TGTGCCTGGAAAAGTTGGCAGATTAACACCGGGGAGCTGTTTTTT.